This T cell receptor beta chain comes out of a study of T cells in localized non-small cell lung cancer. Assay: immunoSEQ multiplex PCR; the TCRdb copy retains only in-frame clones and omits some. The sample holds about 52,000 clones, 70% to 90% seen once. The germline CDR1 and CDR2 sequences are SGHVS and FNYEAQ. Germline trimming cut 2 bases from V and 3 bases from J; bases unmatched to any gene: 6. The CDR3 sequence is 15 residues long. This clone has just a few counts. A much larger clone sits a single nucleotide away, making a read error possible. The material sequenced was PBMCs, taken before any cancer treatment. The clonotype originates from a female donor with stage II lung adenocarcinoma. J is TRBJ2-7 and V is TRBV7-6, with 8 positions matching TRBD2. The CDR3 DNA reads TGTGCCAGCAGCTTATCGGGAGGGGGGGGCTACGAGCAGTACTTC. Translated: CASSLSGGGGYEQYF.